A single sample gave rise to the 20 T cell receptor beta chains below, sequenced in a study of OX40 agonist ivuxolimab in advanced cancers. The repertoire was sequenced with immunoSEQ multiplex PCR; TCRdb's copy has only in-frame clones and lacks some. Of 60,000 to 75,000 clones detected, approximately 80% appear once; the ten largest clones hold 1.4% to 1.5%. The source was CD4+ or CD8+ T cells sorted from blood, collected in a trial of the OX40 agonist ivuxolimab. Receptors originate from an adult with an advanced solid tumor such as melanoma, head and neck, liver or kidney cancer.

V gene TRBV5-1 combines with J gene TRBJ1-1; tentative D call: TRBD1 (5 bases). The CDR3 has 14 amino acids. Germline loops: CDR1 SGHRS, CDR2 YFSETQ. Deletions cut 4 bases from V and 1 base from J, with 11 bases between. For the CDR3, the DNA is TGCGCCAGCAGCCCCCGGACACAGAACACTGAAGCTTTCTTT. Protein: CASSPRTQNTEAFF. Combining the CDR3 with reference TRBV5-1 and TRBJ1-1 gives the whole variable domain KAGVTQTPRYLIKTRGQQVTLSCSPISGHRSVSWYQQTPGQGLQFLFEYFSETQRNKGNFPGRFSGRQFSNSRSEMNVSTLELGDSALYLCASSPRTQNTEAFFGQGTRLTVV.

The chain has TRBV28 and TRBJ1-1; D is ambiguous. V was clipped by 2 bases and J by 4 bases, with 11 bases between them. The CDR3 loop spans 14 amino acids. The V gene's germline CDR1 is MDHEN and CDR2 SYDVKM. The CDR3 DNA follows: TGTGCCAGCAGTTTAGCCTCAGGTACCACTGAAGCTTTCTTT. Its protein product is CASSLASGTTEAFF.

The chain joins TRBV5-1 to TRBJ2-7, with 7 bases aligning to TRBD1. The V and J ends lost 4 bases and 6 bases, in that order; junction bases with no gene match: 7. Germline CDR1 is SGHRS and CDR2 is YFSETQ. This CDR3 contains 13 residues. CDR3 region: CASSVDRQGEQYF. The CDR3 DNA follows: TGCGCCAGCAGCGTGGACAGACAGGGCGAGCAGTACTTC.

The chain joins TRBV10-2 to TRBJ1-6; no firm D call. This CDR3 has 14 residues. Germline lookup yields CDR1 WSHSY and CDR2 SAAADI. V was shortened by 8 bases and J by 6 bases, with 14 bases between the two germline ends. In nucleotides, the CDR3 is TGCGCCAGCTACTCACAGCAACTTAATTCACCCCTCCACTTT. Its translation: CASYSQQLNSPLHF.

The V and J genes are TRBV4-1 and TRBJ1-3; the D is unclear. V lost 1 base and J 0 bases, leaving 7 bases between the germline ends. Per germline, CDR1 MGHRA and CDR2 YSYEKL. CDR3 length: 15 residues. CDR3 amino acids: CASSQAQISGNTIYF. CDR3 sequence (DNA): TGCGCCAGCAGCCAAGCCCAGATCTCTGGAAACACCATATATTTT.

The J gene is TRBJ2-3, the V gene TRBV2; 7 nucleotides match TRBD1. V trimming: 7 bases; J trimming: 6 bases; junction bases outside the gene matches: 19. The CDR3 is 17 residues long. Germline CDR1 is SNHLY and CDR2 is FYNNEI. The CDR3 nucleotides are TGTGCCAGCATGTACAGGGGTATCGGTGAGTTGTCGGATACGCAGTATTTT. Protein sequence: CASMYRGIGELSDTQYF.

The sample holds a few counts of this clone. V is TRBV5-1 and J is TRBJ2-3, with 7 bases that match TRBD1. The CDR3 contains 14 residues. Trimming cost V 9 bases and J 0 bases; bases outside gene matches: 7. Germline assignment: CDR1 SGHRS and CDR2 YFSETQ. The CDR3 loop reads CATKGQLSTDTQYF. In nucleotides, the CDR3 is TGCGCCACTAAGGGACAGTTAAGCACAGATACGCAGTATTTT. Combining the CDR3 with reference TRBV5-1 and TRBJ2-3 gives the whole variable domain KAGVTQTPRYLIKTRGQQVTLSCSPISGHRSVSWYQQTPGQGLQFLFEYFSETQRNKGNFPGRFSGRQFSNSRSEMNVSTLELGDSALYLCATKGQLSTDTQYFGPGTRLTVL.

This sequence joins TRBV27 and TRBJ2-7, with 8 nucleotides matching TRBD2. From germline, CDR1 is MNHEY and CDR2 SMNVEV (reference sequence). After removal of 4 bases from V and 2 bases from J, the junction contained 7 bases not matched to a gene. The CDR3 contains 15 residues. In nucleotides, the CDR3 is TGTGCCAGCAGTTCCCTCAGCGGGGGAGCCTACGAGCAGTACTTC. Translation gives CASSSLSGGAYEQYF.

The genes are TRBV5-4 and TRBJ2-3; the D gene is possibly TRBD1 (5 bases). Germline V lookup: CDR1 SGHNT, CDR2 YYREEE (reference sequence). The ends were cut back, 0 bases at V and 5 bases at J, with 13 bases in the middle. The CDR3 consists of 15 residues. The CDR3 DNA sequence: TGTGCCAGCAGCTTGGCAGGGTGGAATGAAGATACGCAGTATTTT. It encodes CASSLAGWNEDTQYF.

This chain connects TRBV6-5 to TRBJ1-6, with unresolved D. The CDR3 has 13 amino acids. Germline V CDR1 and CDR2: MNHEY, SVGAGI. This CDR3 reads CALAPGPTPPLHF. In DNA form, the CDR3 reads TGTGCTCTCGCCCCGGGCCCAACCCCACCCCTCCACTTT.

This sequence joins TRBV5-1 and TRBJ2-5; TRBD2 agrees at 8 bases. CDR1 and CDR2 from the germline V gene are SGHRS and YFSETQ. This CDR3 comprises 16 residues. Trimming removed 0 bases from V and 2 bases from J; junction bases left unmatched: 6. The CDR3: CASSLATGGGQETQYF. CDR3 sequence (DNA): TGCGCCAGCAGCTTGGCCACGGGCGGGGGGCAAGAGACCCAGTACTTC.

The V gene is TRBV7-9, the J gene TRBJ1-4, with 11 nucleotides matching TRBD1. The trim removed 4 bases at V and 6 bases at J, leaving 4 bases unmatched. This CDR3 comprises 15 residues. The V gene's germline CDR1 is SEHNR and CDR2 FQNEAQ (reference sequence). The CDR3 nucleotides read TGTGCCAGCAGCTCTGGACAGGGGGCGGATGAAAAACTGTTTTTT. Residues: CASSSGQGADEKLFF. Full variable domain (rest looked up from reference TRBV7-9 and TRBJ1-4): DTGVSQNPRHKITKRGQNVTFRCDPISEHNRLYWYRQTLGQGPEFLTYFQNEAQLEKSRLLSDRFSAERPKGSFSTLEIQRTEQGDSAMYLCASSSGQGADEKLFFGSGTQLSVL.

Only a few counts were recorded for this clone. This sequence joins TRBV6-5 and TRBJ1-3; the D is unclear. Germline V gene sequence: CDR1 MNHEY, CDR2 SVGAGI. The CDR3 has 14 amino acids. V lost 5 bases to trimming and J lost 1 base, with 9 bases between them. DNA of the CDR3: TGTGCCAGCAGTCCCACAGCGTCTGGAAACACCATATATTTT. Translated, it gives CASSPTASGNTIYF.

This clone has only a few counts. This chain uses TRBV6-1 with TRBJ2-4; D is undetermined. Trimming took off 2 bases at V and 0 bases at J, with 26 bases between the two ends. This CDR3 region has 21 residues. Germline CDR1 MNHNS, CDR2 SASEGT. This CDR3 reads CASSEKKGGDILSLAKNIQYF. CDR3 DNA: TGTGCCAGCAGTGAAAAAAAAGGTGGGGATATACTCTCACTAGCCAAAAACATTCAGTACTTC.

J is TRBJ1-6 and V is TRBV9; D is possibly TRBD1 (5 bases). In germline, CDR1 is SGDLS, CDR2 YYNGEE. The ends were cut back, 0 bases at V and 7 bases at J, with 11 bases in the middle. This CDR3 contains 15 residues. CDR3 sequence reads: CASSVGGKGNSPLHF. The CDR3 bases are TGTGCCAGCAGCGTAGGTGGTAAGGGGAATTCACCCCTCCACTTT.

Here the CDR3 reads CASSLRWGGYEQYF. The CDR3 nucleotides are TGTGCCAGCAGCTTGCGATGGGGAGGCTACGAGCAGTACTTC. This chain links TRBV5-4 with TRBJ2-7; possibly TRBD2 for D (6 bases). CDR1 and CDR2 (germline): SGHNT, YYREEE (reference sequence). The V end was cut by 1 base, the J end by 3 bases, with 11 bases between. This CDR3 contains 14 residues.

The CDR3 here is CASSLDQGAETQYF. DNA of the CDR3: TGTGCCAGCAGCTTAGATCAAGGGGCAGAGACCCAGTACTTC. The genes are TRBV7-2 and TRBJ2-5, with D possibly being TRBD1 (5 bases). The CDR3 runs to 14 residues. Germline loops: CDR1 SGHTA, CDR2 FQGNSA. The V and J ends lost 1 base and 4 bases respectively, with 10 bases between them.

The genes are TRBV11-2 and TRBJ2-5; 7 nucleotides match TRBD2. Trimming removed 0 bases from V and 4 bases from J; junction bases left unmatched: 8. CDR1 and CDR2 (germline): SGHAT, FQNNGV. The CDR3 contains 16 residues. The CDR3 reads CASSLERTSAGETQYF. CDR3 coding DNA: TGTGCCAGCAGCTTAGAACGGACTAGTGCTGGAGAGACCCAGTACTTC. Variable domain in full (rest from reference TRBV11-2 and TRBJ2-5): EAGVAQSPRYKIIEKRQSVAFWCNPISGHATLYWYQQILGQGPKLLIQFQNNGVVDDSQLPKDRFSAERLKGVDSTLKIQPAKLEDSAVYLCASSLERTSAGETQYFGPGTRLLVL.

This chain connects TRBV27 to TRBJ2-5; 12 nucleotides align to TRBD2. Germline assignment: CDR1 MNHEY and CDR2 SMNVEV (reference sequence). The CDR3 extends over 15 amino acids. Trimming removed 2 bases from V and 5 bases from J; junction bases left unmatched: 3. The CDR3 reads CASSLTSGGLETQYF. The CDR3 bases are TGTGCCAGCAGTTTAACTAGCGGGGGGTTGGAGACCCAGTACTTC.

The chain links TRBV5-6 to TRBJ1-2; D is perhaps TRBD1 (6 bases). CDR1 and CDR2 from the germline V gene are SGHDT and YYEEEE. V was shortened by 0 bases and J by 7 bases, with 16 bases between the two germline ends. The CDR3 consists of 15 residues. CDR3 residues: CASSLAAGVGSGYTF. The CDR3 bases are TGTGCCAGCAGCTTGGCCGCAGGGGTCGGTAGTGGCTACACCTTC.